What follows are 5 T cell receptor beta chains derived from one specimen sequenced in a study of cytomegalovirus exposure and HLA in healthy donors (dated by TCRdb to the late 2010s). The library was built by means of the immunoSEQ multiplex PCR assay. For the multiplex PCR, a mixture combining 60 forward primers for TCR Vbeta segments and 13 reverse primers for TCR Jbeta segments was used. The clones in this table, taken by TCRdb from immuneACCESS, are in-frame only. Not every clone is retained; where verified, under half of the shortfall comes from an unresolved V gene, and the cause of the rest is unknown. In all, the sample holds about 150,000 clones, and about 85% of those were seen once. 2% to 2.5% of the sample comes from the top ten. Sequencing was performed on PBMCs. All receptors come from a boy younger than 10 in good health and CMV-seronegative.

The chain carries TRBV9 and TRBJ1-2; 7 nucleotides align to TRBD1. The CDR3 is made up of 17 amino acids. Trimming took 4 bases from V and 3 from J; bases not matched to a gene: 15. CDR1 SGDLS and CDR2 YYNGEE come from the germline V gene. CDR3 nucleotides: TGTGCCAGCAGCCCTAAACCGACAGGGCTCCCCTACTATGGCTACACCTTC. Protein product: CASSPKPTGLPYYGYTF.

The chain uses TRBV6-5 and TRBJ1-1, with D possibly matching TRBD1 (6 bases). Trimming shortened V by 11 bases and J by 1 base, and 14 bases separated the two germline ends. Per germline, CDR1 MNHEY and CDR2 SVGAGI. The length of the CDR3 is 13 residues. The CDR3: CAVTRGRNTEAFF. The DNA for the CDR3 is TGTGCCGTCACCAGGGGCCGGAACACTGAAGCTTTCTTT.

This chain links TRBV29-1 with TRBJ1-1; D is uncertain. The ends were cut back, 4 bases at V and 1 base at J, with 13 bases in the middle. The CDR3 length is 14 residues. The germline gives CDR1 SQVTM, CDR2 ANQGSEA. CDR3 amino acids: CSVVTRGSNTEAFF. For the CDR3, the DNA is TGCAGCGTTGTCACCCGGGGATCGAACACTGAAGCTTTCTTT.

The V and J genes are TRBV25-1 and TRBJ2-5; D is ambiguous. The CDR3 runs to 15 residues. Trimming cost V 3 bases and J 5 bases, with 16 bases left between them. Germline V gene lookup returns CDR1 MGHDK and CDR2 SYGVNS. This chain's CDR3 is CASSDDGGLRETQYF. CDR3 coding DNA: TGTGCCAGCAGTGATGATGGTGGTCTGCGTGAGACCCAGTACTTC.

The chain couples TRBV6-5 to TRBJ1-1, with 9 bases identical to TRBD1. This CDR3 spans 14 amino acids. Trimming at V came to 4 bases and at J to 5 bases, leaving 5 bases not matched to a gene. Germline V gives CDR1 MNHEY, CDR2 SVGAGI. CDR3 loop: CASSLQGAGTEAFF. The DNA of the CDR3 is TGTGCCAGCAGTTTACAGGGGGCAGGGACTGAAGCTTTCTTT.